This TCR beta chain is from a study of T cell responses to AZD1222 COVID-19 vaccine. Study observations and caveats: Among spike-specific TCRs, nearly half reportedly target unmutated variant regions. In all cases, repertoires were sampled only after the peak T cell response. In a largely white British group with more females than males, clonal diversity was possibly underestimated.

Turning to this clone: Antigen unknown.

Sequencing used immunoSEQ multiplex PCR; TCRdb keeps in-frame clones, though not all of them. The sample holds some 190,000 clones; approximately 92% are singletons and the top ten take 1% to 1.5%. This CDR3 has 15 residues. V lost 5 bases and J lost 4; bases outside the gene matches: 8. Per the germline V gene, CDR1 is SGHTA and CDR2 is FQGNSA. The sequenced sample was peripheral blood, obtained on day 0 of AZD1222 vaccination. This chain joins TRBV7-2 and TRBJ1-1, with 9 bases that match TRBD1. This TCR came from an adult in good health. The CDR3 loop reads CASSLGQGRGTEAFF. DNA of the CDR3: TGTGCCAGCAGCCTGGGACAGGGTCGAGGCACTGAAGCTTTCTTT. The whole variable domain, remainder taken from reference TRBV7-2 and TRBJ1-1, is GAGVSQSPSNKVTEKGKDVELRCDPISGHTALYWYRQSLGQGLEFLIYFQGNSAPDKSGLPSDRFSAERTGGSVSTLTIQRTQQEDSAVYLCASSLGQGRGTEAFFGQGTRLTVV.